The next 3 T cell receptor beta chains were all read from a single sample in a study of a mutant IDH1 vaccine in newly diagnosed glioma. Time point described: week 5, during vaccination. The investigators gave 300 ug of mutant IDH1 20-mer peptide in each vaccine dose, together with topical imiquimod. Clones were read by immunoSEQ multiplex PCR, and TCRdb kept only the in-frame ones, dropping some. The table has approximately 57,000 clones, approximately 80% seen once. These receptors have no identified antigens. The sample consisted of PBMCs, taken from a glioma patient whose treatment included an IDH1 peptide vaccine. All receptors derive from a woman aged 18 to 35 with glioma. Some clones in this sample may be carry-over from other donors' samples.

V and J are TRBV10-3 and TRBJ2-1; the D gene is possibly TRBD2 (6 bases). V dropped 7 bases and J dropped 15 bases, with 16 bases sitting between them. Germline V gives CDR1 ENHRY, CDR2 SYGVKD. The CDR3 extends over 11 amino acids. Here the CDR3 DNA reads TGTGCCATCACTTACCGGGACTGGCTGTTCTTC. It is translated as CAITYRDWLFF.

The V call is TRBV9, the J call TRBJ2-1, with 8 bases that match TRBD2. V trimming: 4 bases; J trimming: 4 bases; junction bases outside the gene matches: 7. The CDR3 has 15 residues. From germline, CDR1 is SGDLS and CDR2 YYNGEE. CDR3 residues: CASSLSGIAYNEQFF. Here the CDR3 DNA reads TGTGCCAGCAGCCTTAGCGGGATCGCGTACAATGAGCAGTTCTTC.

This CDR3 is CASSSHGGRVYNEQFF. DNA of the CDR3: TGTGCCAGCAGCTCCCACGGGGGCAGAGTCTACAATGAGCAGTTCTTC. This chain links TRBV11-2 with TRBJ2-1; either TRBD1 or TRBD2 may supply D (6 bases each). The CDR3 is made up of 16 amino acids. Looked up from germline, CDR1 is SGHAT and CDR2 is FQNNGV. V lost 4 bases and J lost 3, with 16 bases in between.